These 8 T cell receptor beta chains originate from one sample sequenced in a study of T cells in Graves' hyperthyroidism and ophthalmopathy. Using RNA transcripts as the source, TCR beta CDR3 regions were amplified. An initial round of RT-PCR targeting the TCR CDR3 relied on the HTBI primer set. Each CDR3 protein is one row after TCRdb ran MiXCR on the multiplex PCR reads. The data hold approximately 430,000 distinct CDR3 sequences, with roughly 15% observed a single time. The specimen sequenced was blood. These TCRs come from a young man with Graves' ophthalmopathy.

Many counts were recorded for this clonotype. The genes are TRBV12-3 or TRBV12-4 and TRBJ1-2; D unresolved. The length of the CDR3 is 14 residues. Trimming took 5 bases from V and 4 from J, leaving 14 bases between them. The CDR3 DNA reads as TGTGCCAGCAGTATCGGTTTGGCTGGCTATGGCTACACCTTC. Translating it yields CASSIGLAGYGYTF.

This clonotype has just a few counts. A much larger clone is a single base away; this may be a read error. Since the CDR3 does not end with the conserved phenylalanine or tryptophan, this likely comes from a read error. The V call is TRBV12-3 or TRBV12-4, the J call TRBJ1-2; TRBD1 aligns across 7 bases. CDR3 length: 15 residues. Trimming cost V 6 bases and J 4 bases; bases outside gene matches: 11. Written as DNA, the CDR3 is TGTGCCAGCAGGGCAAGGATAGGGGGCTTCTATGGCTACACCCTC. It codes for CASRARIGGFYGYTL.

Many counts were recorded for this clonotype. CDR3 sequence: CASSVGTYGYTF. The CDR3 DNA reads as TGTGCCAGCAGCGTAGGTACCTATGGCTACACCTTC. V usage is TRBV9 and J usage is TRBJ1-2, with no clear D. Germline V gene sequence: CDR1 SGDLS, CDR2 YYNGEE. The V gene lost 0 bases and the J gene lost 4 bases, with 4 bases spanning the gap. CDR3 length: 12 amino acids.

This sequence joins TRBV19 and TRBJ1-2, with 9 bases lining up with TRBD1. Trimming cost V 5 bases and J 4 bases; bases outside gene matches: 8. This CDR3 comprises 15 residues. CDR1 and CDR2 from the germline V gene are LNHDA and SQIVND (reference sequence). CDR3 DNA sequence: TGTGCCAGTAGTGCTTCCGGGACAGGGATCTATGGCTACACCTTC. Its translation is CASSASGTGIYGYTF.

The chain recombines TRBV18 with TRBJ2-5, with 12 bases fitting TRBD2. J gave up 4 bases and V 3 bases, and 6 bases lay outside the gene matches. The length of the CDR3 is 16 residues. Germline CDR1 reads KGHSH; CDR2 reads LQKENI. The CDR3 region is CASSPKTSGRGETQYF. The CDR3 nucleotides are TGTGCCAGCTCACCCAAGACTAGCGGGAGAGGAGAGACCCAGTACTTC.

Ten or more counts support this clonotype. The rearrangement links TRBV3-1 to TRBJ2-1; possible D gene TRBD1, 6 bases. The germline V gene encodes CDR1 LGHDT and CDR2 YNNKEL (reference sequence). V was pared by 1 base and J by 4 bases, with 11 bases between. This CDR3 region has 15 residues. CDR3 region: CASSQVLDSYNEQFF. In nucleotides, the CDR3 is TGTGCCAGCAGCCAAGTGTTGGACAGTTACAATGAGCAGTTCTTC.

The sample holds many counts of this clonotype. The chain is built from TRBV6-5 and TRBJ1-1, with 9 positions matching TRBD1. CDR1 and CDR2 from the germline V gene are MNHEY and SVGAGI. With V trimmed by 0 bases and J by 0 bases, 5 bases remained unmatched. CDR3 length equals 17 residues. The CDR3 loop is CASSYSGQGIMNTEAFF. The DNA of the CDR3 is TGTGCCAGCAGTTACTCGGGACAGGGCATCATGAACACTGAAGCTTTCTTT.

This rearrangement joins TRBV4-2 to TRBJ1-6, with TRBD1 as a possible D gene (5 bases). This CDR3 is built from 19 residues. Deletions cut 0 bases from V and 0 bases from J, with 15 bases between. Germline V gene lookup returns CDR1 LGHNA and CDR2 YNFKEQ. The CDR3: CASSQELKGQSSYNSPLHF. Here the CDR3 DNA reads TGTGCCAGCAGCCAAGAACTTAAGGGGCAGAGCTCCTATAATTCACCCCTCCACTTT.